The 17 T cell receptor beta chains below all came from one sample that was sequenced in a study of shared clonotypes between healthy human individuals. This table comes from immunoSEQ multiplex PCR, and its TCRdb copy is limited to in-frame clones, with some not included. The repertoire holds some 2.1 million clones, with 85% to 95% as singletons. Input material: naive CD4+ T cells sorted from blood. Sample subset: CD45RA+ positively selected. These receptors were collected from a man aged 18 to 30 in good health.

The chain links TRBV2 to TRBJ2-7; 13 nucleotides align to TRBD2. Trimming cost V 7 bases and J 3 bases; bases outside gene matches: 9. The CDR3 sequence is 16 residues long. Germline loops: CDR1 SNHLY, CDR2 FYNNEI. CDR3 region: CASMGLAGLGRYEQYF. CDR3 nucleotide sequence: TGTGCCAGCATGGGACTAGCGGGACTGGGGCGCTACGAGCAGTACTTC.

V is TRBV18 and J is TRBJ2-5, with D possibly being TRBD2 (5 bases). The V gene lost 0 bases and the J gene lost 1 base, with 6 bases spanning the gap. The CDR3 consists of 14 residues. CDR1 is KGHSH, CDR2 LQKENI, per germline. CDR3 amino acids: CASSPPLGQETQYF. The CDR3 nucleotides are TGTGCCAGCTCACCACCACTAGGCCAAGAGACCCAGTACTTC.

The CDR3 spells CAWSAGQGTQVGEKLFF. Written as DNA, the CDR3 is TGTGCCTGGAGTGCAGGACAGGGGACCCAGGTGGGGGAAAAACTGTTTTTT. The rearrangement links TRBV30 to TRBJ1-4, with 9 bases matching TRBD1. The CDR3 spans 17 residues. Trimming at V came to 1 base and at J to 8 bases, leaving 14 bases not matched to a gene. Looked up from germline, CDR1 is GTSNPN and CDR2 is SVGIG (reference sequence).

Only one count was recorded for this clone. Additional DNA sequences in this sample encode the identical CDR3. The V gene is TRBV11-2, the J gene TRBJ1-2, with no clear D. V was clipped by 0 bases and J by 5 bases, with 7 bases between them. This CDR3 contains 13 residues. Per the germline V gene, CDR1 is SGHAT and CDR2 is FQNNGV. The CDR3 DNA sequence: TGTGCCAGCAGCTTAGAACTCAATTATGGCTACACCTTC. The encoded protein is CASSLELNYGYTF.

CDR3 protein: CASSLKQGGRYYNEQFF. CDR3 bases: TGTGCCAGCAGTTTAAAACAGGGCGGGAGGTATTACAATGAGCAGTTCTTC. The V call is TRBV27, the J call TRBJ2-1; TRBD2 matches at 8 bases. The length of the CDR3 is 17 residues. Germline V gives CDR1 MNHEY, CDR2 SMNVEV (reference sequence). The trim removed 2 bases at V and 4 bases at J, leaving 10 bases unmatched.

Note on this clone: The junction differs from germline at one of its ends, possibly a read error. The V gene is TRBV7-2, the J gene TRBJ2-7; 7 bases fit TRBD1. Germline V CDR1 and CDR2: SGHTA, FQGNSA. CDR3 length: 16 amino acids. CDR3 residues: CASGLAPAGGGYEQYF. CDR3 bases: TGTGCCAGCGGCTTAGCGCCGGCAGGGGGTGGATACGAGCAGTACTTC. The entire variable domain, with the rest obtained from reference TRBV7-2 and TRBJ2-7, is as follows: GAGVSQSPSNKVTEKGKDVELRCDPISGHTALYWYRQSLGQGLEFLIYFQGNSAPDKSGLPSDRFSAERTGGSVSTLTIQRTQQEDSAVYLCASGLAPAGGGYEQYFGPGTRLTVT.

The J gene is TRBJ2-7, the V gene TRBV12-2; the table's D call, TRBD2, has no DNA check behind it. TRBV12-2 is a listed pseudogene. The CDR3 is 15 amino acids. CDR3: CASRRRREGTYEQYF. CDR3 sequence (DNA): TGTGCAAGTCGCCGCCGGAGGGAGGGAACCTACGAGCAGTACTTC.

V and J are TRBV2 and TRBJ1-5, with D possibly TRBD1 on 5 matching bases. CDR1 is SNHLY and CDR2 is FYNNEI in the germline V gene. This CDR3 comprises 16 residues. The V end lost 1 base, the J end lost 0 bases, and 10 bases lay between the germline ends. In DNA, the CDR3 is TGTGCCAGCAGTGAAGAGGAAGGGGTTAGCAATCAGCCCCAGCATTTT. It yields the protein CASSEEEGVSNQPQHF.

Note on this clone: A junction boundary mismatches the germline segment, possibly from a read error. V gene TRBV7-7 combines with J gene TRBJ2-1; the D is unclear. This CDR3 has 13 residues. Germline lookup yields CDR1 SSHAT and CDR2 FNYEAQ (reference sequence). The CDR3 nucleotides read TGTGCTAGCAGCCAACACGGGCCCAATGAGCAGTTCTTC. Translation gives CASSQHGPNEQFF.

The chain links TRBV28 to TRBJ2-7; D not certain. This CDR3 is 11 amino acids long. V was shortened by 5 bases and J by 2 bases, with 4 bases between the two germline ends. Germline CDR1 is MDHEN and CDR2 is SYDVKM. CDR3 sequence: CASSPAYEQYF. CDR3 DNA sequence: TGTGCCAGCAGTCCAGCCTACGAGCAGTACTTC.

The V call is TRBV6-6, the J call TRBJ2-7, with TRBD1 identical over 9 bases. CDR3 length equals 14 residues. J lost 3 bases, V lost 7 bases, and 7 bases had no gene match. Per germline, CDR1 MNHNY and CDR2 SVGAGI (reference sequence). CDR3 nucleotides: TGTGCCAGCAACAAACCGGGACAGGGCTACGAGCAGTACTTC. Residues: CASNKPGQGYEQYF.

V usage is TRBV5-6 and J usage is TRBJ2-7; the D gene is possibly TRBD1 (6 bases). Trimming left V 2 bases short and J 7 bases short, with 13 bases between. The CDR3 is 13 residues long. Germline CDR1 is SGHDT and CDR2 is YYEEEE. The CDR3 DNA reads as TGTGCCAGCAGCTTCCGGGACACCGTGGAGCAGTACTTC. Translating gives CASSFRDTVEQYF.

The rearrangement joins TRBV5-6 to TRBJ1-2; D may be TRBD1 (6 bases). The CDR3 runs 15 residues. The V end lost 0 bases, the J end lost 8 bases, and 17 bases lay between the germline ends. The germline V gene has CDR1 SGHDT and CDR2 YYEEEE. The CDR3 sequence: CASSLEGGWREGYTF. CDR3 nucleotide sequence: TGTGCCAGCAGCTTGGAGGGGGGCTGGCGGGAGGGCTACACCTTC.

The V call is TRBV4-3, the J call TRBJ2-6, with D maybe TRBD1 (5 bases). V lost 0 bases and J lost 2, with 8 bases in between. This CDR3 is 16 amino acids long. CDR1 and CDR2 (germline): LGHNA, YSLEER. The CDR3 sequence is CASSQDRGAGANVLTF. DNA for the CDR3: TGCGCCAGCAGCCAAGATAGGGGTGCTGGGGCCAACGTCCTGACTTTC.

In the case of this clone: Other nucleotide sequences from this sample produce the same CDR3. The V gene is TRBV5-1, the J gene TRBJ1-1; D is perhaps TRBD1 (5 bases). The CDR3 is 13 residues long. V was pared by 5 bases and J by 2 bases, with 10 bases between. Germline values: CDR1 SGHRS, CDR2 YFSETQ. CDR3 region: CASRLQGNTEAFF. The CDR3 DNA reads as TGCGCCAGCAGACTCCAGGGCAACACTGAAGCTTTCTTT. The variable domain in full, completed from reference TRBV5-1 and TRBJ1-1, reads KAGVTQTPRYLIKTRGQQVTLSCSPISGHRSVSWYQQTPGQGLQFLFEYFSETQRNKGNFPGRFSGRQFSNSRSEMNVSTLELGDSALYLCASRLQGNTEAFFGQGTRLTVV.

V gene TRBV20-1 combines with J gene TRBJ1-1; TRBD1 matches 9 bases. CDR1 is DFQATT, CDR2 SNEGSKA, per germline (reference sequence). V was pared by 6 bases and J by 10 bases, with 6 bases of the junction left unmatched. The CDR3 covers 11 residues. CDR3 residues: CSAEETGGAFF. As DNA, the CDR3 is TGCAGTGCCGAGGAGACAGGGGGAGCTTTCTTT.

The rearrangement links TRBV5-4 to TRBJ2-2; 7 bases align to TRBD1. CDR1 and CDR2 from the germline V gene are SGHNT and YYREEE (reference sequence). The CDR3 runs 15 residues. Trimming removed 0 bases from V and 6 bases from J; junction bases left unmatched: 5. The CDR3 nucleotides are TGTGCCAGCAGCTTGGGACAGGGATTGGCCGGGGAGCTGTTTTTT. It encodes CASSLGQGLAGELFF.